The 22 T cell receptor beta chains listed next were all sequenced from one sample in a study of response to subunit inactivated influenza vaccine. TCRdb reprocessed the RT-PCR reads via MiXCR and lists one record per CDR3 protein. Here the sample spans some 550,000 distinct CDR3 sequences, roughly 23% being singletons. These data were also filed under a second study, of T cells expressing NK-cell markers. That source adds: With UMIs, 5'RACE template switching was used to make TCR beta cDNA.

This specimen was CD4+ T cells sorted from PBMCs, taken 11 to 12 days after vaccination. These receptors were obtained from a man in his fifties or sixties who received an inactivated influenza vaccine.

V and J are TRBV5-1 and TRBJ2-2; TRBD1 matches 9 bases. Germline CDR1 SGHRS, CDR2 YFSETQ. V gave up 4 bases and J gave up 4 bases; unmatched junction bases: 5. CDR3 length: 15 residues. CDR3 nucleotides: TGCGCCAGCAGCCTAACAGGGGGCAGCACCGGGGAGCTGTTTTTT. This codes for CASSLTGGSTGELFF.

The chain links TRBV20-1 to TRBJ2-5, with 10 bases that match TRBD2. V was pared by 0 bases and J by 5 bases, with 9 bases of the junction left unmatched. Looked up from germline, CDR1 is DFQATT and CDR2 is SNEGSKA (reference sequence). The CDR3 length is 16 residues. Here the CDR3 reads CSARDELAGVSETQYF. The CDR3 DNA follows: TGCAGTGCTAGAGATGAGCTAGCGGGAGTGTCTGAGACCCAGTACTTC.

DNA for the CDR3: TGTGCCAGCAGCTTAGTCACATCCGGCACAGATACGCAGTATTTT. Translation: CASSLVTSGTDTQYF. This chain uses TRBV5-5 with TRBJ2-3; D unresolved. The CDR3 sequence is 15 residues long. Germline CDR1 and CDR2: SGHKS and YYEKEE (reference sequence). Between the trimmed V and J ends, which lost 2 bases and 1 base, there was a span of 11 bases.

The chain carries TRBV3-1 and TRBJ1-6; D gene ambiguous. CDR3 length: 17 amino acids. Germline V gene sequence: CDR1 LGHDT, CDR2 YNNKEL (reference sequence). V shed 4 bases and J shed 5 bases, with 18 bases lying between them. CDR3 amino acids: CASSLLNPGSNNSPLHF. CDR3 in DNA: TGTGCCAGCAGCCTACTGAACCCGGGGTCTAATAATTCACCCCTCCACTTT.

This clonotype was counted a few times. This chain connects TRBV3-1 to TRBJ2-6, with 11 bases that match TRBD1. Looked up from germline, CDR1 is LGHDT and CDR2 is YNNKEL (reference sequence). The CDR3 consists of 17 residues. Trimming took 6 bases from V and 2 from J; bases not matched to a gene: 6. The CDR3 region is CASSTGTGGAGANVLTF. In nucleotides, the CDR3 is TGTGCCAGCAGTACCGGGACAGGGGGAGCTGGGGCCAACGTCCTGACTTTC.

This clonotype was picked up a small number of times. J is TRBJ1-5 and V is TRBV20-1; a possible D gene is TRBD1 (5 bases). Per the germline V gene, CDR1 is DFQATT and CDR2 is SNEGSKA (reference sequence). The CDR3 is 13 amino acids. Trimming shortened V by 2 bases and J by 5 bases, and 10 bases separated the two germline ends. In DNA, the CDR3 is TGCAGTGCTAGATGGGGCGTCGATCAGCCCCAGCATTTT. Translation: CSARWGVDQPQHF.

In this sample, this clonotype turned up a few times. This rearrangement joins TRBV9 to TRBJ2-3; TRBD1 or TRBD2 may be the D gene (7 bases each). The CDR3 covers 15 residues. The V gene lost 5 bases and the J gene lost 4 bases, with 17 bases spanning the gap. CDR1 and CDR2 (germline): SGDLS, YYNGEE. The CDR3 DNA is TGTGCCAGCAGTTTCCAGGGAGGGGGCCCAGATACGCAGTATTTT. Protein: CASSFQGGGPDTQYF.

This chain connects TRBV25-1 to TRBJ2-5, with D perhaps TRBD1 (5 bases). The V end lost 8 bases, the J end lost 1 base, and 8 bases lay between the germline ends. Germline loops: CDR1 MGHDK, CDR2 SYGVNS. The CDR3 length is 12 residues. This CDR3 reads CASRQRQETQYF. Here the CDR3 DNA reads TGTGCCAGCCGACAGCGCCAAGAGACCCAGTACTTC.

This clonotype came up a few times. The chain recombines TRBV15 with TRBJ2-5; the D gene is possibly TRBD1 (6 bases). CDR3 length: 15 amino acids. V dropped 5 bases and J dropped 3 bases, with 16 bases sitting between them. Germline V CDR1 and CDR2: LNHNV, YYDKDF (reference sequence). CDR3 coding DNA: TGTGCCACCAGCCTAACTCCTAGGACAGAAGAGACCCAGTACTTC. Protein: CATSLTPRTEETQYF.

CDR3 DNA: TGTGCCAGCAGCTTAATTTCCGGGACAACTAACTATGGCTACACCTTC. Translating it yields CASSLISGTTNYGYTF. The rearrangement joins TRBV7-9 to TRBJ1-2, with a weak D call TRBD1 (6 bases). This CDR3 region has 16 residues. The V gene's germline CDR1 is SEHNR and CDR2 FQNEAQ (reference sequence). V was trimmed by 2 bases and J by 0 bases, leaving 13 bases between them. Using reference TRBV7-9 and TRBJ1-2 for the parts outside the CDR3, the full variable domain is DTGVSQNPRHKITKRGQNVTFRCDPISEHNRLYWYRQTLGQGPEFLTYFQNEAQLEKSRLLSDRFSAERPKGSFSTLEIQRTEQGDSAMYLCASSLISGTTNYGYTFGSGTRLTVV.

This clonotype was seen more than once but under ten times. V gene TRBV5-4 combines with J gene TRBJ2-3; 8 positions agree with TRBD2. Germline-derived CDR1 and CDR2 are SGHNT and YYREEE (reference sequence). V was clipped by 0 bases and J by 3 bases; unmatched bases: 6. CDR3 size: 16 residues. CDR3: CASSLGSSGETDTQYF. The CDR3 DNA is TGTGCCAGCAGCTTGGGAAGTAGCGGGGAGACAGATACGCAGTATTTT.

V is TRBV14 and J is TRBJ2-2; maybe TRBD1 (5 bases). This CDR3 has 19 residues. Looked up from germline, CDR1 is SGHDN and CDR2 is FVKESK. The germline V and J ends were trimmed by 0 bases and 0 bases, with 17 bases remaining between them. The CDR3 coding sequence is TGTGCCAGCAGCCAAGATACTCGACAGTGGGCCCCGAACACCGGGGAGCTGTTTTTT. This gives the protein CASSQDTRQWAPNTGELFF.

In DNA, the CDR3 is TGTGCCAGCAGTGCTCAGCGGGGAGGCTACGAGCAGTACTTC. Translating gives CASSAQRGGYEQYF. V gene TRBV6-4 combines with J gene TRBJ2-7; TRBD2 matches at 7 bases. Per the germline V gene, CDR1 is MRHNA and CDR2 is SNTAGT. This CDR3 is 14 amino acids long. J lost 3 bases, V lost 4 bases, and 6 bases had no gene match.

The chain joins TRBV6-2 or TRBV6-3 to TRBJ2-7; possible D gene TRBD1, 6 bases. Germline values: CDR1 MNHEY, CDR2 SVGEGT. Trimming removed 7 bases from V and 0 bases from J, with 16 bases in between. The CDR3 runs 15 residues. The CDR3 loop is CASTEEGRGSYEQYF. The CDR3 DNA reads TGTGCCAGCACCGAAGAGGGCAGGGGCTCCTACGAGCAGTACTTC.

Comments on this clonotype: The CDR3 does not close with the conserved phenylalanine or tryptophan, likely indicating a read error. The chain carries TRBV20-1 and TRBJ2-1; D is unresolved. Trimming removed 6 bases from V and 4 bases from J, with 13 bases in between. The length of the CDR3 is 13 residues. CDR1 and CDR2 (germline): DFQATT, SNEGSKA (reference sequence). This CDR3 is CSAPWTTYNEQFS. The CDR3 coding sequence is TGCAGTGCACCTTGGACCACATACAATGAGCAGTTCTCC.

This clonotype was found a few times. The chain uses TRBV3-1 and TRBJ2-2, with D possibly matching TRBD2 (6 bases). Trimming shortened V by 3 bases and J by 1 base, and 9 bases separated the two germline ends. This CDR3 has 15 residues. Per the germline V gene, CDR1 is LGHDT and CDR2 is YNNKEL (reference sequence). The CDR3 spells CASSHGGMNTGELFF. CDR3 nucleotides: TGTGCCAGCAGCCACGGGGGAATGAACACCGGGGAGCTGTTTTTT.

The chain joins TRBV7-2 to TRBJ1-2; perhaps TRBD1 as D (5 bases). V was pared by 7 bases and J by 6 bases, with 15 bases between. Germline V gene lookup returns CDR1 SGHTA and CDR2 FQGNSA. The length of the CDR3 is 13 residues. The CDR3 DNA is TGTGCCAGCACCCCCCTGCAGGGTGATGGCTACACCTTC. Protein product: CASTPLQGDGYTF.

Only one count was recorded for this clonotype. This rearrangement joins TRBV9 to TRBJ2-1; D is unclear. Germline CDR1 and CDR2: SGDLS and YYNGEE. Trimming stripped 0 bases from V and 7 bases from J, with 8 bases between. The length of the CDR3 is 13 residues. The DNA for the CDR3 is TGTGCCAGCAGCGTAGGGGGTTGGAATGAGCAGTTCTTC. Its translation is CASSVGGWNEQFF. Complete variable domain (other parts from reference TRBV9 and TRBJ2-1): DSGVTQTPKHLITATGQRVTLRCSPRSGDLSVYWYQQSLDQGLQFLIQYYNGEERAKGNILERFSAQQFPDLHSELNLSSLELGDSALYFCASSVGGWNEQFFGPGTRLTVL.

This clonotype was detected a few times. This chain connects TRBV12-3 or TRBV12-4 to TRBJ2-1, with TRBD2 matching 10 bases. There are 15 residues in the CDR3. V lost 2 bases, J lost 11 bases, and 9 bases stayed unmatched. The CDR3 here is CASSLPQLAGTQQFF. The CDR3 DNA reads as TGTGCCAGCAGTTTACCGCAACTAGCGGGAACCCAGCAGTTCTTC.

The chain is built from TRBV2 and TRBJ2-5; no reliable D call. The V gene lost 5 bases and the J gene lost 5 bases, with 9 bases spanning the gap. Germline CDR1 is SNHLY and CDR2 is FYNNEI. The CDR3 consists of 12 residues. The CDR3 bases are TGTGCCAGCAGTACTTATGGGGAGACCCAGTACTTC. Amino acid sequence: CASSTYGETQYF. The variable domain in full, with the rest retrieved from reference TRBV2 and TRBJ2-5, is EPEVTQTPSHQVTQMGQEVILRCVPISNHLYFYWYRQILGQKVEFLVSFYNNEISEKSEIFDDQFSVERPDGSNFTLKIRSTKLEDSAMYFCASSTYGETQYFGPGTRLLVL.

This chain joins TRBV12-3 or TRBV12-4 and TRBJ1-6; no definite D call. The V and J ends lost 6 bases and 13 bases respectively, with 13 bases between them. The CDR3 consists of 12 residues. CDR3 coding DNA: TGTGCCAGCAGCCCTTCACCCGCCCCCCTCCACTTT. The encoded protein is CASSPSPAPLHF.

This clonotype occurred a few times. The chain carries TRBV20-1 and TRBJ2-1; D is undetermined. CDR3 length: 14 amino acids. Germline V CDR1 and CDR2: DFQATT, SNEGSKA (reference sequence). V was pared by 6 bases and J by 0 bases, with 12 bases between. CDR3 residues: CSAPGQSSYNEQFF. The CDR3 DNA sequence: TGCAGTGCCCCGGGTCAGAGCTCCTACAATGAGCAGTTCTTC.